One and the same sample provided the 19 T cell receptor beta chains below, sequenced in a study of T cells after yellow fever vaccination. One entry per CDR3 protein results from TCRdb running MiXCR on the 5' RACE reads. Here the sample spans approximately 150,000 distinct CDR3 sequences, about a tenth being singletons. Sequencing was performed on CD8+ T cells sorted from PBMCs, taken 45 days after the yellow fever booster vaccination. Receptors were obtained from a man younger than 35 who received the YFV17D yellow fever vaccine.

The rearrangement links TRBV30 to TRBJ1-1, with D hard to call. Germline V gives CDR1 GTSNPN, CDR2 SVGIG (reference sequence). The CDR3 is 13 amino acids. V was clipped by 3 bases and J by 4 bases, with 12 bases between them. As DNA, the CDR3 is TGTGCCTGGAGCCAAGGACGGGGCACTGAAGCTTTCTTT. Translated: CAWSQGRGTEAFF. The whole variable domain, filled in from reference TRBV30 and TRBJ1-1, reads SQTIHQWPATLVQPVGSPLSLECTVEGTSNPNLYWYRQAAGRGLQLLFYSVGIGQISSEVPQNLSASRPQDRQFILSSKKLLLSDSGFYLCAWSQGRGTEAFFGQGTRLTVV.

The V and J genes are TRBV6-5 and TRBJ2-1; D is perhaps TRBD2 (6 bases). Trimming took off 7 bases at V and 4 bases at J, with 14 bases between the two ends. The CDR3 runs 14 residues. Germline V lookup: CDR1 MNHEY, CDR2 SVGAGI. Written as DNA, the CDR3 is TGTGCCAGCATGGGGCGGGGAAGGTACAATGAGCAGTTCTTC. This codes for CASMGRGRYNEQFF.

This clonotype was detected many times. This sequence joins TRBV27 and TRBJ2-2; 8 positions match TRBD2. This CDR3 spans 15 amino acids. From germline, CDR1 is MNHEY and CDR2 SMNVEV (reference sequence). V was pared by 7 bases and J by 5 bases, with 9 bases of the junction left unmatched. Written as DNA, the CDR3 is TGTGCCAGCACGGCCGGGGGGGTTGCGACCGGGGAGCTGTTTTTT. Its protein product is CASTAGGVATGELFF.

CDR3 residues: CASSRGQGQETQYF. The CDR3 DNA is TGTGCCAGCAGCCGAGGACAGGGCCAAGAGACCCAGTACTTC. The chain recombines TRBV6-5 with TRBJ2-5, with 8 bases matching TRBD1. Unmatched junction bases numbered 4, after V lost 6 bases and J lost 1 base. The CDR3 spans 14 residues. Germline loops: CDR1 MNHEY, CDR2 SVGAGI.

The rearrangement joins TRBV20-1 to TRBJ2-1; D may be TRBD1 (6 bases). This CDR3 contains 11 residues. V was trimmed by 8 bases and J by 7 bases, leaving 12 bases between them. CDR1 is DFQATT, CDR2 SNEGSKA, per germline (reference sequence). Here the CDR3 reads CSPWGLNEQFF. As DNA, the CDR3 is TGCAGTCCTTGGGGGCTAAATGAGCAGTTCTTC.

At least ten counts were recorded for this clonotype. V and J are TRBV7-2 and TRBJ2-1; D tentatively reads TRBD1 or TRBD2 (5 bases each). V dropped 5 bases and J dropped 3 bases, with 17 bases sitting between them. The length of the CDR3 is 16 residues. Per the germline V gene, CDR1 is SGHTA and CDR2 is FQGNSA. The CDR3 nucleotides are TGTGCCAGCAGCGCACCGGGACGTAAGATCTACAATGAGCAGTTCTTC. This codes for CASSAPGRKIYNEQFF.

This rearrangement joins TRBV2 to TRBJ1-2, with D possibly TRBD1 on 5 matching bases. The germline gives CDR1 SNHLY, CDR2 FYNNEI. Trimming pared 1 base from V and 1 base from J, leaving 7 bases between. The CDR3 totals 14 residues. The chain's CDR3 is CASSEVGLNYGYTF. The CDR3 DNA sequence: TGTGCCAGCAGTGAAGTGGGACTTAACTATGGCTACACCTTC.

The genes are TRBV10-3 and TRBJ1-6, with 8 bases matching TRBD1. The J segment lost 7 bases and the V segment lost 10 bases, leaving 3 bases of the junction unmatched. Germline V gene lookup returns CDR1 ENHRY and CDR2 SYGVKD. The CDR3 length is 12 residues. The CDR3 region is CATQGGNSPLHF. For the CDR3, the DNA is TGTGCCACACAGGGGGGAAATTCACCCCTCCACTTT.

V and J are TRBV12-3 or TRBV12-4 and TRBJ2-1; 9 bases match TRBD2. Losses at the gene ends were 7 bases for V and 5 bases for J; bases not matched to a gene: 12. The CDR3 is 16 residues long. The CDR3 protein is CASIGPPLAGNNEQFF. CDR3 nucleotides: TGTGCCAGCATCGGCCCCCCGCTAGCGGGGAACAATGAGCAGTTCTTC.

This clonotype came up many times. The genes are TRBV6-1 and TRBJ1-1; D not resolved. Germline CDR1 and CDR2: MNHNS and SASEGT. V gave up 0 bases and J gave up 0 bases, with 8 bases separating them. The CDR3 runs 15 residues. CDR3 in amino acids: CASSEALGLNTEAFF. The DNA for the CDR3 is TGTGCCAGCAGTGAAGCGCTTGGTTTGAACACTGAAGCTTTCTTT.

This rearrangement joins TRBV29-1 to TRBJ2-5, with a weak D call TRBD2 (6 bases). Trimming removed 4 bases from V and 1 base from J, with 10 bases in between. This CDR3 has 13 amino acids. The germline V gene has CDR1 SQVTM and CDR2 ANQGSEA. In nucleotides, the CDR3 is TGCAGCGTTGTAGGGAGGCTCCAAGAGACCCAGTACTTC. Its protein product is CSVVGRLQETQYF.

This clonotype was observed at least ten times. The chain joins TRBV13 to TRBJ1-1, with no clear D. Looked up from germline, CDR1 is PRHDT and CDR2 is FYEKMQ (reference sequence). There are 13 residues in the CDR3. V lost 0 bases and J lost 6, with 8 bases in between. The CDR3: CASSLGAASEAFF. For the CDR3, the DNA is TGTGCCAGCAGCTTAGGGGCCGCGTCTGAAGCTTTCTTT.

This clonotype has more than one count but fewer than ten. The rearrangement uses TRBV6-2 or TRBV6-3 and TRBJ2-3, with 8 bases aligning to TRBD2. The germline V gene encodes CDR1 MNHEY and CDR2 SVGEGT. The length of the CDR3 is 18 residues. Unmatched junction bases numbered 17, after V lost 6 bases and J lost 3 bases. The CDR3 region has the DNA TGTGCCAGCAGCTACGGACTAGCCAATTCTTACGAGACAGATACGCAGTATTTT. Translation gives CASSYGLANSYETDTQYF.

The chain links TRBV11-2 to TRBJ1-2, with D uncertain. The CDR3 covers 17 residues. Germline V lookup: CDR1 SGHAT, CDR2 FQNNGV. V was cut by 5 bases and J by 2 bases, with 21 bases left in between. CDR3 protein: CASSRSPRHSLNYGYTF. In DNA form, the CDR3 reads TGTGCCAGCAGCCGATCGCCCCGACACAGTCTAAACTATGGCTACACCTTC.

There are a few counts of this clonotype. The chain uses TRBV12-3 or TRBV12-4 and TRBJ2-3; D call uncertain. Between the trimmed V and J ends, which lost 5 bases and 2 bases, there was a span of 8 bases. The CDR3 is 13 residues long. CDR3 residues: CASSVYFTDTQYF. DNA for the CDR3: TGTGCCAGCAGTGTCTATTTCACAGATACGCAGTATTTT.

This clonotype has only a few counts. This chain uses TRBV27 with TRBJ2-7; perhaps TRBD2 as D (5 bases). The CDR3 covers 13 residues. Per the germline V gene, CDR1 is MNHEY and CDR2 is SMNVEV (reference sequence). Deletions cut 3 bases from V and 5 bases from J, with 11 bases between. In nucleotides, the CDR3 is TGTGCCAGCAGTTTGCTAGCTTTTGACGAGCAGTACTTC. Protein product: CASSLLAFDEQYF.

This clonotype was seen more than once but under ten times. The chain links TRBV7-9 to TRBJ2-1, with D perhaps matching TRBD2 (5 bases). The CDR3 runs 16 residues. Germline CDR1 reads SEHNR; CDR2 reads FQNEAQ (reference sequence). V lost 3 bases to trimming and J lost 0 bases, with 12 bases between them. The CDR3 DNA is TGTGCCAGCAGCTTGCTGACGGGAAGCTCCTACAATGAGCAGTTCTTC. It yields the protein CASSLLTGSSYNEQFF.

This clonotype occurred a few times. This sequence joins TRBV6-5 and TRBJ1-2; D is unclear. The CDR3 sequence is 16 residues long. CDR1 and CDR2 from the germline V gene are MNHEY and SVGAGI. V lost 0 bases to trimming and J lost 6 bases, with 17 bases between them. In nucleotides, the CDR3 is TGTGCCAGCAGTTACTCCCCAGTGGGTGAACTGGATGGCTACACCTTC. Its translation: CASSYSPVGELDGYTF.

The sample holds a few counts of this clonotype. The J gene is TRBJ1-1, the V gene TRBV6-2 or TRBV6-3, with D perhaps TRBD1 (5 bases). From germline, CDR1 is MNHEY and CDR2 SVGEGT. The CDR3 totals 12 residues. Trimming stripped 4 bases from V and 12 bases from J, with 15 bases between. DNA for the CDR3: TGTGCCAGCAGTTTTAGGGGACTAGAAACTTTCTTT. It is translated as CASSFRGLETFF.